The clone carrying this T cell receptor (beta chain) has only one observation. Its target is not known. The data originate from a study of T cells in localized non-small cell lung cancer. The method was immunoSEQ multiplex PCR; TCRdb's version includes in-frame clones alone and lacks a portion of them. The data show 70,000 to 80,000 clones, with more than 75% seen just once and about 20% held by the top ten. Study-wide results and caveats: Heterogeneity is still possible, as just one tumor region was sequenced.

The sequenced sample was peripheral blood, obtained before any cancer treatment. This receptor was obtained from a woman aged 35-75 years with stage I squamous cell lung carcinoma.

The CDR3 region has the DNA TGTGCCAGCAGCTCCCGTGACAGGGGGCGCTACGAGCAGTACTTC. Translated, it gives CASSSRDRGRYEQYF. This chain joins TRBV7-3 and TRBJ2-7; 10 positions agree with TRBD1. Looked up from germline, CDR1 is SGHTA and CDR2 is FQGTGA. J lost 3 bases, V lost 4 bases, and 6 bases had no gene match. The CDR3 spans 15 residues.